Listed below are T cell receptor beta chains from one sample, sequenced in a study of blood T cell repertoires in COVID-19. TCRdb's copy holds only in-frame clones and misses some; the assay was immunoSEQ multiplex PCR. The table records 150,000 to 200,000 clones, approximately 79% of them present only once. The sample was PBMCs or T cells enriched from blood (not recorded which). The receptors were gathered from a woman aged 55-69 years with acute COVID-19. The CDR3 runs from the conserved cysteine through the conserved F or W. Fields, in order: CDR3 protein, CDR3 DNA, CDR3 length, clone size, V gene, J gene, D gene. A D gene is named only where the DNA matches it firmly. For some rows the clone size is stated as once, few or many, or as a class when expanded; others skip it.

CDR3: CASSRTGVSTEAFF; DNA: TGTGCCAGCAGCCGGACAGGGGTGAGCACTGAAGCTTTCTTT; length: 14; size: NA; V: TRBV7-2; J: TRBJ1-1; D: TRBD1
CDR3: CASSPGATEETQYF; DNA: TGTGCCAGCTCACCCGGCGCAACAGAAGAGACCCAGTACTTC; length: 14; size: NA; V: TRBV18; J: TRBJ2-5; D: NA
CDR3: CASSASPGTGDTEAFF; DNA: TGTGCCAGCAGTGCAAGCCCGGGGACAGGGGACACTGAAGCTTTCTTT; length: 16; size: NA; V: TRBV6-1; J: TRBJ1-1; D: TRBD1
CDR3: CASSLEEGWEAFF; DNA: TGTGCCAGCAGTCTCGAGGAGGGATGGGAAGCTTTCTTT; length: 13; size: NA; V: TRBV6-2/TRBV6-3; J: TRBJ1-1; D: NA
CDR3: CASSSGFYEQYF; DNA: TGTGCCAGTAGTTCAGGGTTTTACGAGCAGTACTTC; length: 12; size: NA; V: TRBV19; J: TRBJ2-7; D: NA
CDR3: CASSPRTGGLSYEQYF; DNA: TGCGCCAGCAGCCCGCGGACAGGGGGTCTCTCCTACGAGCAGTACTTC; length: 16; size: NA; V: TRBV5-1; J: TRBJ2-7; D: TRBD1
CDR3: CASSSPGGRGEGYTF; DNA: TGTGCCAGCAGTTCCCCCGGGGGGCGGGGAGAAGGCTACACCTTC; length: 15; size: NA; V: TRBV6-6; J: TRBJ1-2; D: NA
CDR3: CASSEAHRSNYGYTF; DNA: TGTGCCAGCAGTGAAGCACACAGATCTAACTATGGCTACACCTTC; length: 15; size: NA; V: TRBV6-1; J: TRBJ1-2; D: NA
CDR3: CAWNRESGELFF; DNA: TGTGCCTGGAACCGGGAGTCCGGGGAGCTGTTTTTT; length: 12; size: NA; V: TRBV30; J: TRBJ2-2; D: NA
CDR3: CASSMETENTEAFF; DNA: TGTGCCAGTAGTATGGAGACGGAGAACACTGAAGCTTTCTTT; length: 14; size: NA; V: TRBV19; J: TRBJ1-1; D: NA
CDR3: CASSLGTGSRETQYF; DNA: TGTGCCAGCAGCTTAGGGACAGGGAGCCGAGAGACCCAGTACTTC; length: 15; size: NA; V: TRBV7-9; J: TRBJ2-5; D: TRBD1
CDR3: CASSITGGGNEQFF; DNA: TGCGCCAGCAGCATAACAGGGGGTGGAAATGAGCAGTTCTTC; length: 14; size: NA; V: TRBV5-1; J: TRBJ2-1; D: TRBD1
CDR3: CASSPELAGGPKTQYF; DNA: TGTGCCAGCAGCCCTGAACTAGCGGGAGGGCCAAAGACGCAGTATTTT; length: 16; size: NA; V: TRBV7-2; J: TRBJ2-3; D: TRBD2
CDR3: CASSLRGQVYGYTF; DNA: TGTGCCAGCAGCTTGAGGGGTCAAGTCTATGGCTACACCTTC; length: 14; size: many; V: TRBV5-8; J: TRBJ1-2; D: NA
CDR3: CASSEIPEATIYF; DNA: TGCGCCAGCAGTGAAATACCGGAGGCCACCATATATTTT; length: 13; size: NA; V: TRBV10-2; J: TRBJ1-3; D: NA
CDR3: CATTGERESTGNEQFF; DNA: TGTGCCACCACCGGAGAGCGGGAGTCAACTGGCAATGAGCAGTTCTTC; length: 16; size: once; V: TRBV24-1; J: TRBJ2-1; D: TRBD2
CDR3: CATSEGLVTNTGELFF; DNA: TGTGCCACCAGTGAGGGGCTGGTTACGAACACCGGGGAGCTGTTTTTT; length: 16; size: NA; V: TRBV24-1; J: TRBJ2-2; D: NA
CDR3: CASSHRQGSYEQYF; DNA: TGTGCCAGCAGCCACCGACAGGGGTCCTACGAGCAGTACTTC; length: 14; size: NA; V: TRBV7-9; J: TRBJ2-7; D: TRBD1
CDR3: CASSQEGGAHNEQFF; DNA: TGTGCCAGCAGCCAAGAGGGGGGGGCCCACAATGAGCAGTTCTTC; length: 15; size: NA; V: TRBV3-1/TRBV3-2; J: TRBJ2-1; D: NA
CDR3: CASSKGQTNSPLHF; DNA: TGTGCCAGCAGTAAGGGACAGACTAATTCACCCCTCCACTTT; length: 14; size: NA; V: TRBV3-1/TRBV3-2; J: TRBJ1-6; D: TRBD1
CDR3: CASRYTDTGELFF; DNA: TGTGCCAGCAGATACACAGACACCGGGGAGCTGTTTTTT; length: 13; size: NA; V: TRBV12-3/TRBV12-4; J: TRBJ2-2; D: NA
CDR3: CASSVGLAGRRYF; DNA: TGTGCCAGCAGCGTAGGACTAGCGGGCCGACGGTACTTC; length: 13; size: few; V: TRBV9; J: TRBJ2-5; D: TRBD2
CDR3: CASSPQASYSGNTIYF; DNA: TGTGCCAGCAGCCCGCAGGCGTCCTACTCTGGAAACACCATATATTTT; length: 16; size: NA; V: TRBV7-2; J: TRBJ1-3; D: NA
CDR3: CASSQAPDRYMGNEQFF; DNA: TGTGCCAGCAGCCAAGCCCCGGACAGGTACATGGGCAATGAGCAGTTCTTC; length: 17; size: NA; V: TRBV14; J: TRBJ2-1; D: TRBD1
CDR3: CASSTTGGGGYTF; DNA: TGTGCCAGTAGTACCACAGGGGGCGGGGGCTACACCTTC; length: 13; size: NA; V: TRBV19; J: TRBJ1-2; D: TRBD1
CDR3: CASSRGGLAGTYNEQFF; DNA: TGCGCCAGCAGCAGAGGAGGACTAGCGGGGACCTACAATGAGCAGTTCTTC; length: 17; size: few; V: TRBV4-1; J: TRBJ2-1; D: TRBD2
CDR3: CASSVNAGTGGYTDTQYF; DNA: TGTGCCAGCAGCGTAAACGCCGGGACAGGGGGGTACACAGATACGCAGTATTTT; length: 18; size: NA; V: TRBV9; J: TRBJ2-3; D: TRBD1
CDR3: CASSPLTGGFDEQYF; DNA: TGTGCCAGCTCACCACTGACAGGGGGTTTCGACGAGCAGTACTTC; length: 15; size: NA; V: TRBV18; J: TRBJ2-7; D: TRBD1
CDR3: CASSPRQRNYGYTF; DNA: TGTGCCAGCAGTCCCCGACAGCGCAACTATGGCTACACCTTC; length: 14; size: NA; V: TRBV6-6; J: TRBJ1-2; D: NA
CDR3: CASSQDMVAVNEQFF; DNA: TGTGCCAGCAGCCAAGACATGGTAGCAGTCAATGAGCAGTTCTTC; length: 15; size: many; V: TRBV3-1/TRBV3-2; J: TRBJ2-1; D: NA
CDR3: CASSLDRGQETQYF; DNA: TGTGCCAGCTCACTCGACAGGGGCCAAGAGACCCAGTACTTC; length: 14; size: NA; V: TRBV18; J: TRBJ2-5; D: TRBD1
CDR3: CASRPGQGGVSEQFF; DNA: TGTGCCAGTAGGCCGGGACAGGGGGGAGTGAGTGAGCAGTTCTTC; length: 15; size: NA; V: TRBV19; J: TRBJ2-1; D: TRBD1
CDR3: CASSQGLGGNTGELFF; DNA: TGCGCCAGCAGCCAAGGATTAGGCGGGAACACCGGGGAGCTGTTTTTT; length: 16; size: NA; V: TRBV4-3; J: TRBJ2-2; D: NA
CDR3: CASSGRGTENTEAFF; DNA: TGTGCCAGCAGCGGTAGGGGGACAGAGAACACTGAAGCTTTCTTT; length: 15; size: NA; V: TRBV6-2/TRBV6-3; J: TRBJ1-1; D: TRBD1
CDR3: CASSPPGSLNTEAFF; DNA: TGTGCCAGCAGCCCCCCGGGAAGTCTGAACACTGAAGCTTTCTTT; length: 15; size: NA; V: TRBV9; J: TRBJ1-1; D: NA
CDR3: CAIRPTGVVTEAFF; DNA: TGTGCCATCAGACCGACAGGAGTTGTGACTGAAGCTTTCTTT; length: 14; size: NA; V: TRBV10-3; J: TRBJ1-1; D: NA
CDR3: CASSPGVYQPQHF; DNA: TGTGCCAGCAGTCCAGGGGTTTATCAGCCCCAGCATTTT; length: 13; size: NA; V: TRBV7-8; J: TRBJ1-5; D: NA
CDR3: CASSDSGTGVFYTF; DNA: TGTGCCAGCAGCGATTCCGGGACAGGGGTGTTCTACACCTTC; length: 14; size: NA; V: TRBV27; J: TRBJ1-2; D: TRBD1
CDR3: CASSIEGRRAEAFF; DNA: TGTGCCAGTAGTATAGAGGGCCGGCGAGCTGAAGCTTTCTTT; length: 14; size: NA; V: TRBV19; J: TRBJ1-1; D: NA
CDR3: CASSVAPGNTEAFF; DNA: TGTGCCAGCAGCGTAGCTCCAGGGAACACTGAAGCTTTCTTT; length: 14; size: NA; V: TRBV9; J: TRBJ1-1; D: NA